The 24 T cell receptor beta chains below all came from one sample that was sequenced in a study of post-analysis software for immune sequencing data. General observations from the study: Among a few TRBV segments more frequent in patients than controls were TRBV5-6, TRBV5-1 and TRBV20-1.

These TCRs' antigens remain unknown. The library was made from cDNA and included unique molecular identifiers. Using its own MiXCR run on the PCR reads, TCRdb lists one record per CDR3 protein. The sample has 250,000 to 300,000 distinct CDR3 sequences, about 38% seen once. Sequenced sample: blood. These receptor sequences come from a girl aged 5-17 years with multiple sclerosis.

The chain carries TRBV12-3 or TRBV12-4 and TRBJ2-4; D is unresolved. V dropped 3 bases and J dropped 2 bases, with 11 bases sitting between them. The CDR3 contains 15 residues. CDR3 nucleotides: TGTGCCAGCAGTTTGTTTCCTGTTTCCAAAAACATTCAGTACTTC. The encoded protein is CASSLFPVSKNIQYF.

On this clonotype: Being one base from a much bigger clone, this may be a read error. This sequence joins TRBV12-3 or TRBV12-4 and TRBJ1-5; D gene ambiguous. This CDR3 has 15 residues. V shed 6 bases and J shed 1 base, with 13 bases lying between them. The CDR3 loop is CASRIRPRSNQPQHF. Written as DNA, the CDR3 is TGTGCCAGCAGAATCCGACCCAGGAGCAATCAGCCCCAGCATTTT.

This clonotype was found a few times. With a much larger clone just one base away, this may be a read error. The chain employs TRBV15 and TRBJ2-1; D is uncertain. The CDR3 length is 15 residues. CDR1 and CDR2 from the germline V gene are LNHNV and YYDKDF (reference sequence). The DNA for the CDR3 is TGTGCCACCAGCAGTGGAGTATCCTCCTGCAATGAGCAGTTCTTC. Its translation: CATSSGVSSCNEQFF.

This clonotype has more than one count but fewer than ten. Since a much larger clone is just one base distant, this may be a read error. This chain links TRBV20-1 with TRBJ2-7, with TRBD2 matching over 7 bases. The DNA end is more similar to TRBJ2-5, so the J call may be wrong. The CDR3 is 13 residues long. Germline V lookup: CDR1 DFQATT, CDR2 SNEGSKA (reference sequence). Here the CDR3 DNA reads TGCAATGCTAGCTCCGCGGGAGCGGGGACCCAGTACTTC. Protein sequence: CNASSAGAGTQYF.

As concerns this clonotype: A much larger clonotype is one base distant, so this may be a read error. V and J are TRBV5-1 and TRBJ2-6, with TRBD1 identical over 7 bases. Germline V CDR1 and CDR2: SGHRS, YFSETQ. There are 17 residues in the CDR3. The CDR3, as DNA: TGCGCCAGCAGCTGGGGACAGCTTAGTTCTGGGGCCAACGCCCTGACTTTC. It is translated as CASSWGQLSSGANALTF.

For this clonotype: A much larger clone sits a single nucleotide away, making a read error possible. This chain connects TRBV18 to TRBJ2-1; D remains unclear. The CDR3 spans 13 residues. CDR1 is KGHSH and CDR2 is LQKENI in the germline V gene. The CDR3 here is CASSRVLYHEQVF. The CDR3, as DNA: TGTGCCAGCTCACGGGTCCTCTACCATGAGCAGGTCTTC.

At least ten counts were recorded for this clonotype. The CDR3 region has the DNA TGCGCCAGCAGCAAGTCTAGCGGGGGGACTCCATCCTACAATGAGCAGTTCTTC. It is translated as CASSKSSGGTPSYNEQFF. J is TRBJ2-1 and V is TRBV5-1; 11 nucleotides align to TRBD2. The CDR3 runs 18 residues. V lost 4 bases, J lost 1 base, and 10 bases stayed unmatched. The V gene's germline CDR1 is SGHRS and CDR2 YFSETQ.

The CDR3 spells CASSQTRGDSAFF. The DNA of the CDR3 is TGTGCCAGCAGTCAGACACGGGGGGATAGTGCTTTCTTT. The chain is built from TRBV7-3 and TRBJ1-1; D perhaps matches TRBD1 (5 bases). V was clipped by 6 bases and J by 11 bases, with 19 bases between them. The V gene's germline CDR1 is SGHTA and CDR2 FQGTGA. This CDR3 is built from 13 residues.

Comments on this clonotype: A junction boundary mismatches the germline segment, possibly from a read error. The CDR3 here is CASNQGSEQYF. The CDR3, as DNA: TGTGCCAGCAACCAGGGGTCCGAGCAGTACTTC. The chain has TRBV5-1 and TRBJ2-5; possibly TRBD1 for D (6 bases). The J call may be mistaken, given a closer DNA end match to TRBJ2-7. The CDR3 runs 11 residues. Looked up from germline, CDR1 is SGHRS and CDR2 is YFSETQ.

About this clonotype: This may be a read error: a much more frequent sequence differs by one nucleotide. It is likely a read error, because the conserved phenylalanine at the end of the CDR3 is missing. The chain links TRBV10-3 to TRBJ2-5; TRBD2 matches at 12 bases. The germline gives CDR1 ENHRY, CDR2 SYGVKD. The CDR3 spans 17 residues. V shed 2 bases and J 5 bases; nucleotides not matched to a gene: 9. The CDR3 here is CAISEPETSGSRETQYV. CDR3 in DNA: TGTGCCATCAGTGAGCCTGAGACTAGCGGGAGCAGGGAGACCCAGTACGTC.

The rearrangement links TRBV5-1 to TRBJ2-1; 9 bases fit TRBD2. Losses at the gene ends were 4 bases for V and 0 bases for J; bases not matched to a gene: 5. Germline loops: CDR1 SGHRS, CDR2 YFSETQ. The CDR3 has 16 residues. CDR3 protein: CASSREGLASYNEQFF. CDR3 in DNA: TGCGCCAGCAGCCGGGAGGGACTAGCCTCCTACAATGAGCAGTTCTTC.

V and J are TRBV9 and TRBJ1-2, with D possibly TRBD1 on 6 matching bases. V lost 2 bases and J 8 bases, leaving 16 bases between the germline ends. CDR1 is SGDLS, CDR2 YYNGEE, per germline. This CDR3 has 14 residues. The CDR3, as DNA: TGTGCCAGCAGCGTCGCAGCAGGGGTTCGAGGCTACACCTTC. Its protein is CASSVAAGVRGYTF.

The sample holds many counts of this clonotype. This chain joins TRBV20-1 and TRBJ2-5, with D possibly being TRBD2 (5 bases). Between the trimmed V and J ends, which lost 0 bases and 5 bases, there was a span of 19 bases. CDR3 size: 16 residues. Germline V CDR1 and CDR2: DFQATT, SNEGSKA (reference sequence). The chain's CDR3 is CSARETSRRGPETQYF. For the CDR3, the DNA is TGCAGTGCTAGAGAAACTAGTCGGCGTGGCCCGGAGACCCAGTACTTC.

The genes are TRBV3-1 and TRBJ2-6; D remains ambiguous. Trimming took 0 bases from V and 2 from J, leaving 5 bases between them. Per the germline V gene, CDR1 is LGHDT and CDR2 is YNNKEL (reference sequence). CDR3 length: 15 amino acids. The CDR3 DNA reads as TGTGCCAGCAGCCAAGAGATGACTGGGGCCAACGTCCTGACTTTC. Translated, it gives CASSQEMTGANVLTF.

A remark on this clonotype: A read error may account for a junction end that differs from germline. This chain joins TRBV4-2 and TRBJ2-1, with D maybe TRBD1 (6 bases). CDR1 LGHNA and CDR2 YNFKEQ come from the germline V gene. This CDR3 contains 16 residues. The CDR3 DNA sequence: TGTGCCAGCAGCCAAGAGTTGGCAGGGGTTTACAACGAGCAGTTCTTC. Translating gives CASSQELAGVYNEQFF.

This clonotype has at least ten counts. CDR3 coding DNA: TGTGCCAGCAGCTTAGGGGGGACCCTACTCCATGAGCAGTTCTTC. It translates to CASSLGGTLLHEQFF. The chain joins TRBV7-2 to TRBJ2-1; D may match TRBD1 or TRBD2 (5 bases each). Germline CDR1 reads SGHTA; CDR2 reads FQGNSA. Trimming removed 1 base at V and 8 bases at J, with 15 bases between. There are 15 residues in the CDR3. The variable domain in full, with the rest retrieved from reference TRBV7-2 and TRBJ2-1, is GAGVSQSPSNKVTEKGKDVELRCDPISGHTALYWYRQSLGQGLEFLIYFQGNSAPDKSGLPSDRFSAERTGGSVSTLTIQRTQQEDSAVYLCASSLGGTLLHEQFFGPGTRLTVL.

A few counts support this clonotype. A clone one base away is much larger, so this may be a read error. This chain joins TRBV3-1 and TRBJ2-1; possibly TRBD2 for D (5 bases). The J call could be wrong; TRBJ2-7 is a better fit for the DNA end. Looked up from germline, CDR1 is LGHDT and CDR2 is YNNKEL (reference sequence). The CDR3 is made up of 17 amino acids. CDR3 sequence: CASSQVRQADSYNEQYF. The CDR3 DNA reads TGTGCCAGCAGCCAAGTGCGGCAAGCGGATTCCTACAATGAGCAGTACTTC.

V and J are TRBV29-1 and TRBJ2-7, with 10 bases lining up with TRBD2. The germline V gene has CDR1 SQVTM and CDR2 ANQGSEA. The CDR3 has 15 amino acids. The ends lost 5 bases at V and 0 bases at J; junction bases unmatched: 7. In DNA, the CDR3 is TGCAGCGTTCCAAGCGGGGGGGATGGCTCCTACGAGCAGTACTTC. Its translation is CSVPSGGDGSYEQYF.

About this clonotype: Being one base from a much bigger clone, this may be a read error. V is TRBV21-1 and J is TRBJ2-1; the D call of TRBD1 is as the table states it, not checked on the DNA. TRBV21-1 is recorded as a pseudogene. The CDR3 has 15 residues. The CDR3 reads CASSTNRAGYDEQFF. The CDR3 DNA follows: TGTGCCAGCAGCACCAACAGGGCCGGATACGATGAGCAGTTCTTC.

This clonotype has a count of ten or more. Its ends do not fully match the called genes, so a read error is possible. The rearrangement joins TRBV7-2 to TRBJ2-1, with D possibly TRBD2 on 7 matching bases. Germline V CDR1 and CDR2: SGHTA, FQGNSA. The CDR3 runs 16 residues. The CDR3 DNA is TGTGCCAGCACCTTACGGGGGGCAACGTTTACAGATGAGCAGTTCTTC. Translation: CASTLRGATFTDEQFF.

This clonotype was counted ten times or more. The gene calls are TRBV14 and TRBJ2-7, with 10 bases that match TRBD1. Trimming removed 4 bases from V and 4 bases from J; junction bases left unmatched: 10. The CDR3 has 16 amino acids. Germline CDR1 SGHDN, CDR2 FVKESK. DNA of the CDR3: TGTGCCAGCAGCCTTGGACCGGGACAGGGGACATACGAGCAGTACTTC. This encodes CASSLGPGQGTYEQYF. Complete variable domain (other parts from reference TRBV14 and TRBJ2-7): EAGVTQFPSHSVIEKGQTVTLRCDPISGHDNLYWYRRVMGKEIKFLLHFVKESKQDESGMPNNRFLAERTGGTYSTLKVQPAELEDSGVYFCASSLGPGQGTYEQYFGPGTRLTVT.

This clonotype has a count of ten or more. J is TRBJ1-1 and V is TRBV5-1; TRBD1 matches 7 bases. Germline values: CDR1 SGHRS, CDR2 YFSETQ. V lost 3 bases and J lost 0; bases outside the gene matches: 5. The CDR3 has 15 amino acids. The CDR3 protein is CASSWGGTVNTEAFF. DNA of the CDR3: TGCGCCAGCAGCTGGGGTGGGACAGTGAACACTGAAGCTTTCTTT.

The V gene is TRBV5-1, the J gene TRBJ2-2, with no clear D. V shed 0 bases and J shed 0 bases, with 6 bases lying between them. The germline V gene encodes CDR1 SGHRS and CDR2 YFSETQ. The CDR3 is 15 residues long. The CDR3 DNA is TGCGCCAGCAGCTTGGCCGTAACGAACACCGGGGAGCTGTTTTTT. It yields the protein CASSLAVTNTGELFF.

This clonotype appeared many times. The chain is built from TRBV9 and TRBJ1-2; unclear D gene. The CDR3 contains 15 residues. Germline CDR1 is SGDLS and CDR2 is YYNGEE. Trimming took 4 bases from V and 2 from J, leaving 15 bases between them. The CDR3 DNA reads as TGTGCCAGCAGCAGCAATCCAGGCCTAAACTATGGCTACACCTTC. Its protein is CASSSNPGLNYGYTF.